This TCR beta chain originates from a study of blood T cell repertoires in COVID-19. Study as a whole: PBMCs, B-cell-depleted T cells, or T cells were the source of the cDNA or gDNA that made up the material.

Assay: immunoSEQ multiplex PCR; the TCRdb copy retains only in-frame clones and omits some. The table has around 200,000 clones, 86% seen once. This TCR was recovered from a man aged 40-49 years with acute COVID-19. The specimen sequenced was PBMCs or T cells enriched from blood (not recorded which).

The CDR3 DNA sequence: TGTGCCAGCAGTAGAGACAGGGTGGACTATGGCTACACCTTC. Its protein is CASSRDRVDYGYTF. This chain links TRBV4-2 with TRBJ1-2; 7 bases are shared with TRBD1. The CDR3 loop spans 14 amino acids. Germline loops: CDR1 LGHNA, CDR2 YNFKEQ. Germline trimming cut 6 bases from V and 3 bases from J; bases unmatched to any gene: 7.